The rows below give T cell receptor beta chains drawn from one sample of a study of Ad26.COV2.S vaccination and SARS-CoV-2 variants. Using immunoSEQ multiplex PCR, the repertoire was profiled, and TCRdb retains in-frame clones only, with some absent. Among roughly 450,000 clones listed, approximately 90% were seen once. Sequenced here: peripheral blood, sampled in a trial of Ad26.COV2.S vaccine versus placebo. The receptor set was obtained from a person between 18 and 59 years old who received the Ad26.COV2.S COVID-19 vaccine or a placebo. The CDR3 runs from the conserved cysteine through the conserved F or W. A D gene is named only where the DNA matches it firmly. The size entry is marked missing in some rows and otherwise reads once, few, many or a size class.

TRBV6-5	TRBJ2-1	once	NA	CASRKTGYNEQFF	TGTGCCAGCAGAAAGACAGGCTACAATGAGCAGTTCTTC
TRBV28	TRBJ1-1	NA	NA	CASRPGLSTEAFF	TGTGCCAGCAGACCAGGACTCAGCACTGAAGCTTTCTTT
TRBV7-9	TRBJ1-5	NA	TRBD1	CASSSGQPNQPQHF	TGTGCCAGCAGCTCGGGACAGCCAAATCAGCCCCAGCATTTT
TRBV12-3/TRBV12-4	TRBJ1-3	NA	NA	CASSPKVTIYF	TGTGCCAGCAGTCCCAAGGTCACCATATATTTT
TRBV18	TRBJ1-1	NA	TRBD1	CASSPLTGANTEAFF	TGTGCCAGCTCACCACTTACAGGGGCGAACACTGAAGCTTTCTTT
TRBV2	TRBJ2-5	NA	NA	CASSDWGRSRLNQETQYF	TGTGCCAGCAGTGACTGGGGACGGAGCCGACTAAACCAAGAGACCCAGTACTTC
TRBV9	TRBJ2-4	NA	TRBD2	CASSPEGREFKNIQYF	TGTGCCAGCAGCCCCGAGGGGCGGGAGTTCAAAAACATTCAGTACTTC
TRBV6-2/TRBV6-3	TRBJ2-7	few	NA	CASSKLRPPFYEQYF	TGTGCCAGCAGCAAACTTAGACCACCATTCTACGAGCAGTACTTC
TRBV13	TRBJ2-5	NA	NA	CASSPSRVQETQYF	TGTGCCAGCAGCCCCTCCAGGGTCCAAGAGACCCAGTACTTC
TRBV27	TRBJ2-3	NA	TRBD2	CASRNERDHTDTQYF	TGTGCCAGCAGGAATGAGCGGGACCACACAGATACGCAGTATTTT
TRBV19	TRBJ1-6	NA	NA	CASSSWNLDSPLHF	TGTGCCAGTAGTAGCTGGAATTTGGATTCACCCCTCCACTTT
TRBV28	TRBJ1-2	NA	TRBD1	CASSPMDRRYGYTF	TGTGCCAGCAGTCCCATGGACAGGCGCTATGGCTACACCTTC
TRBV6-2/TRBV6-3	TRBJ2-1	NA	NA	CASSRTGTGEQFF	TGTGCCAGCAGTCGGACCGGGACGGGTGAGCAGTTCTTC
TRBV7-3	TRBJ2-1	NA	TRBD2	CASSLNPLAGAVYNEQFF	TGTGCCAGCAGCTTAAATCCCTTAGCGGGAGCGGTCTACAATGAGCAGTTCTTC
TRBV6-4	TRBJ2-7	once	NA	CASSVGPGDSYEQYF	TGTGCCAGCAGTGTGGGGCCCGGGGACTCCTACGAGCAGTACTTC
TRBV5-4	TRBJ2-7	NA	TRBD1	CASSLAGTGVLF	TGTGCCAGCAGCTTGGCCGGGACAGGGGTCCTATTC